Below, 26 T cell receptor beta chains from the same sample are listed, as sequenced in a study of shared clonotypes between healthy human individuals. Sequencing used immunoSEQ multiplex PCR; TCRdb keeps in-frame clones, though not all of them. The table records over a million clones, around 82% of them present only once. Sequencing was carried out using memory CD4+ T cells from PBMCs. Specified subset: CD45RA-negative fraction. The origin of the receptors is a man between 18 and 29 years old in good health. Some clones in this sample may be carry-over from other donors' samples.

The chain recombines TRBV11-2 with TRBJ2-2, with D possibly matching TRBD1 (6 bases). This CDR3 is 17 amino acids long. CDR1 is SGHAT, CDR2 FQNNGV, per germline. V lost 5 bases to trimming and J lost 0 bases, with 16 bases between them. The CDR3 protein is CASSPIAGTPNTGELFF. CDR3 nucleotide sequence: TGTGCCAGCAGCCCGATAGCCGGGACACCGAACACCGGGGAGCTGTTTTTT.

This clone occurred a few times. The chain uses TRBV5-1 and TRBJ2-3; 13 bases fit TRBD2. This CDR3 has 17 amino acids. The V and J ends lost 3 bases and 1 base, in that order; junction bases with no gene match: 5. Per germline, CDR1 SGHRS and CDR2 YFSETQ. CDR3 amino acids: CASSSGLAGTRTDTQYF. For the CDR3, the DNA is TGCGCCAGCAGCTCGGGACTAGCGGGGACACGCACAGATACGCAGTATTTT.

This chain joins TRBV6-1 and TRBJ1-4, with TRBD1 identical over 8 bases. From germline, CDR1 is MNHNS and CDR2 SASEGT. J gave up 7 bases and V 10 bases, and 14 bases lay outside the gene matches. This CDR3 comprises 15 residues. This CDR3 reads CATSNGPGQVEKLFF. CDR3 sequence (DNA): TGTGCCACCAGCAACGGACCGGGACAGGTTGAAAAACTGTTTTTT.

This clone was seen a handful of times. Other DNA sequences in this specimen translate into the identical CDR3. V and J are TRBV19 and TRBJ1-5, with TRBD1 as a possible D gene (6 bases). The germline V and J ends were trimmed by 5 bases and 5 bases, with 10 bases remaining between them. There are 13 residues in the CDR3. The germline V gene has CDR1 LNHDA and CDR2 SQIVND (reference sequence). CDR3 nucleotide sequence: TGTGCCAGTAGTCGGGACACTGATCAGCCCCAGCATTTT. Amino acids: CASSRDTDQPQHF. Full variable domain (rest looked up from reference TRBV19 and TRBJ1-5): DGGITQSPKYLFRKEGQNVTLSCEQNLNHDAMYWYRQDPGQGLRLIYYSQIVNDFQKGDIAEGYSVSREKKESFPLTVTSAQKNPTAFYLCASSRDTDQPQHFGDGTRLSIL.

The chain joins TRBV27 to TRBJ2-7; 8 bases map to TRBD1. With V trimmed by 1 base and J by 5 bases, 4 bases remained unmatched. The germline CDR1 and CDR2 sequences are MNHEY and SMNVEV (reference sequence). There are 14 residues in the CDR3. CDR3 in DNA: TGTGCCAGCAGTTTATTCAGGGGGCTACACGAGCAGTACTTC. Translated: CASSLFRGLHEQYF.

Comments on this clone: Other DNA variants within this sample encode the same CDR3. The rearrangement uses TRBV29-1 and TRBJ2-1; 12 bases line up with TRBD1. Germline lookup yields CDR1 SQVTM and CDR2 ANQGSEA. The CDR3 runs to 13 residues. V was clipped by 6 bases and J by 9 bases; unmatched bases: 6. The CDR3 spells CSVAGTGGGEQFF. Here the CDR3 DNA reads TGCAGCGTAGCTGGGACAGGGGGCGGTGAGCAGTTCTTC.

Concerning this clone: Different DNA sequences within this sample yield the same CDR3. The chain employs TRBV30 and TRBJ1-2; tentatively, D is TRBD1 (6 bases). The length of the CDR3 is 13 residues. V was trimmed by 5 bases and J by 3 bases, leaving 13 bases between them. CDR1 and CDR2 from the germline V gene are GTSNPN and SVGIG (reference sequence). In DNA form, the CDR3 reads TGTGCCTGGTACCGAGGGGGGGACTATGGCTACACCTTC. This encodes CAWYRGGDYGYTF. Drawing the rest from reference TRBV30 and TRBJ1-2, the complete variable domain is SQTIHQWPATLVQPVGSPLSLECTVEGTSNPNLYWYRQAAGRGLQLLFYSVGIGQISSEVPQNLSASRPQDRQFILSSKKLLLSDSGFYLCAWYRGGDYGYTFGSGTRLTVV.

On this clone: A much larger clone differs from this one at a single base, so this may be a read error. In DNA, the CDR3 is TGTGCCAGCGGCCCAGAGGACAGCAAGAAAGCTTTCTTT. Translating it yields CASGPEDSKKAFF. The V and J genes are TRBV7-9 and TRBJ1-1, with D possibly TRBD1 on 6 matching bases. The CDR3 runs 13 residues. CDR1 SEHNR and CDR2 FQNEAQ come from the germline V gene (reference sequence). The V end was cut by 8 bases, the J end by 9 bases, with 19 bases between.

V is TRBV28 and J is TRBJ1-2; 10 positions agree with TRBD1. The CDR3 contains 18 residues. J was trimmed by 4 bases and V by 4 bases; bases with no gene match: 15. Germline V gene lookup returns CDR1 MDHEN and CDR2 SYDVKM. DNA of the CDR3: TGTGCCAGCAGTTCCCAAGCCGGACAGGGGGAAGCTCCCTATGGCTACACCTTC. It is translated as CASSSQAGQGEAPYGYTF.

This clone was counted a few times. The gene calls are TRBV18 and TRBJ1-1; 8 bases line up with TRBD1. The CDR3 spans 14 residues. V trimming: 3 bases; J trimming: 11 bases; junction bases outside the gene matches: 11. CDR1 and CDR2 from the germline V gene are KGHSH and LQKENI. The chain's CDR3 is CASSPTPDRVDAFF. As DNA, the CDR3 is TGTGCCAGCTCACCGACCCCGGACAGGGTGGACGCTTTCTTT.

The chain has TRBV10-3 and TRBJ2-1; TRBD2 matches at 7 bases. There are 16 residues in the CDR3. The germline V gene encodes CDR1 ENHRY and CDR2 SYGVKD. V lost 4 bases and J lost 6; bases outside the gene matches: 12. CDR3: CAISGFGTTKGNEQFF. CDR3 bases: TGTGCCATCAGTGGATTCGGGACTACCAAGGGCAATGAGCAGTTCTTC.

The genes are TRBV7-3 and TRBJ2-5, with D possibly called TRBD1 or TRBD2 (7 bases each). Per germline, CDR1 SGHTA and CDR2 FQGTGA. The V gene lost 5 bases and the J gene lost 5 bases, with 24 bases spanning the gap. This CDR3 comprises 17 residues. The CDR3 coding sequence is TGTGCCAGCAGCCCGAGCAGGGGGGGAGACTTATGGGAGACCCAGTACTTC. It translates to CASSPSRGGDLWETQYF. The full variable domain, with the rest looked up from reference TRBV7-3 and TRBJ2-5, is GAGVSQTPSNKVTEKGKYVELRCDPISGHTALYWYRQSLGQGPEFLIYFQGTGAADDSGLPNDRFFAVRPEGSVSTLKIQRTERGDSAVYLCASSPSRGGDLWETQYFGPGTRLLVL.

The chain recombines TRBV5-1 with TRBJ2-2, with D hard to call. This CDR3 has 14 residues. The V gene lost 1 base and the J gene lost 1 base, with 5 bases spanning the gap. CDR1 and CDR2 from the germline V gene are SGHRS and YFSETQ. The CDR3, as DNA: TGCGCCAGCAGCTTGCCAGAGAACACCGGGGAGCTGTTTTTT. Translated, it gives CASSLPENTGELFF.

This clone was counted between two and nine times. J is TRBJ2-5 and V is TRBV21-1; the table's D call, TRBD2, has no DNA check behind it. TRBV21-1 is designated a pseudogene. There are 16 residues in the CDR3. The CDR3 region is CASSKVVGRPQETQYF. The CDR3 bases are TGTGCCAGCAGCAAAGTGGTCGGGAGACCTCAAGAGACCCAGTACTTC.

This chain links TRBV6-1 with TRBJ1-4; D might be TRBD1 (6 bases). In germline, CDR1 is MNHNS, CDR2 SASEGT. V lost 7 bases and J lost 7, with 16 bases in between. The CDR3 is 14 amino acids. CDR3 nucleotide sequence: TGTGCCAGCACCCCGGGGGGGGGCAGTGAAAAACTGTTTTTT. Its translation is CASTPGGGSEKLFF.

The rearrangement uses TRBV27 and TRBJ1-2; tentatively, D is TRBD1 (5 bases). The V gene lost 4 bases and the J gene lost 7 bases, with 10 bases spanning the gap. CDR1 is MNHEY and CDR2 is SMNVEV in the germline V gene (reference sequence). This CDR3 is 12 amino acids long. The CDR3 DNA reads TGTGCCAGCAGTTCCCATGGGGCTGGCTACACCTTC. Amino acid sequence: CASSSHGAGYTF.

The chain carries TRBV4-3 and TRBJ2-2, with D hard to call. V dropped 0 bases and J dropped 4 bases, with 12 bases sitting between them. Germline lookup yields CDR1 LGHNA and CDR2 YSLEER. The CDR3 is 16 amino acids. The CDR3 bases are TGCGCCAGCAGCCAAGAGTTGACCCCTTTCACCGGGGAGCTGTTTTTT. It is translated as CASSQELTPFTGELFF.

The rearrangement links TRBV6-5 to TRBJ2-1; D unclear. Trimming shortened V by 6 bases and J by 7 bases, and 7 bases separated the two germline ends. The CDR3 runs 11 residues. The germline CDR1 and CDR2 sequences are MNHEY and SVGAGI. The CDR3 here is CASRIINEQFF. CDR3 DNA sequence: TGTGCCAGCAGGATAATTAATGAGCAGTTCTTC.

The chain links TRBV5-1 to TRBJ1-2, with TRBD1 as a possible D gene (6 bases). Germline V gene data show CDR1 as SGHRS and CDR2 as YFSETQ. Trimming took off 0 bases at V and 8 bases at J, with 14 bases between the two ends. The CDR3 consists of 14 residues. CDR3 sequence reads: CASSLGDIGDGYTF. The DNA of the CDR3 is TGCGCCAGCAGCTTGGGGGACATCGGAGACGGCTACACCTTC.

Concerning this clone itself: Other DNA sequences in this specimen translate into the identical CDR3. The chain couples TRBV6-5 to TRBJ1-1; D not certain. V lost 0 bases to trimming and J lost 3 bases, with 8 bases between them. The CDR3 is made up of 14 amino acids. Germline lookup yields CDR1 MNHEY and CDR2 SVGAGI. For the CDR3, the DNA is TGTGCCAGCAGTTACTCCGACGGGGACACTGAAGCTTTCTTT. Its translation: CASSYSDGDTEAFF.

This chain links TRBV4-1 with TRBJ2-1; unclear D gene. CDR1 is MGHRA and CDR2 is YSYEKL in the germline V gene. Trimming stripped 7 bases from V and 0 bases from J, with 13 bases between. CDR3 length: 15 residues. CDR3 nucleotide sequence: TGCGCCAGCACCGAACTACAGAGCTCCTACAATGAGCAGTTCTTC. Translating it yields CASTELQSSYNEQFF.

The CDR3 spells CASSVRQGADIQYF. The CDR3 coding sequence is TGTGCCAGCAGCGTGAGACAGGGGGCAGACATTCAGTACTTC. The chain links TRBV9 to TRBJ2-4; TRBD1 matches at 10 bases. CDR3 length equals 14 residues. Germline V gene lookup returns CDR1 SGDLS and CDR2 YYNGEE. V lost 2 bases to trimming and J lost 8 bases; unmatched junction nucleotides: 4.

J is TRBJ2-2 and V is TRBV18, with D maybe TRBD1 (6 bases). This CDR3 is 14 amino acids long. Germline V gene lookup returns CDR1 KGHSH and CDR2 LQKENI. V shed 1 base and J shed 5 bases, with 8 bases lying between them. In nucleotides, the CDR3 is TGTGCCAGCTCACCACTCAGGGGTACCGGGGAGCTGTTTTTT. Translating gives CASSPLRGTGELFF.

The chain carries TRBV11-2 and TRBJ1-1; D ambiguous. CDR1 and CDR2 from the germline V gene are SGHAT and FQNNGV. V gave up 2 bases and J gave up 0 bases, with 10 bases separating them. This CDR3 has 15 amino acids. CDR3 DNA: TGTGCCAGCAGCTTATTCGCGGATCTGAACACTGAAGCTTTCTTT. Translation gives CASSLFADLNTEAFF.

In this sample, this clone turned up many times. The V and J genes are TRBV6-6 and TRBJ1-2; 7 bases are shared with TRBD1. J lost 7 bases, V lost 7 bases, and 18 bases had no gene match. Germline CDR1 reads MNHNY; CDR2 reads SVGAGI (reference sequence). The CDR3 spans 16 residues. CDR3 protein: CASTVTGLTVGGGYTF. As DNA, the CDR3 is TGTGCCAGCACCGTGACAGGGTTAACGGTCGGTGGTGGCTACACCTTC.

This chain uses TRBV10-1 with TRBJ2-2; 8 positions match TRBD1. The CDR3 consists of 17 residues. V shed 4 bases, J shed 5 bases, and the junction held 12 bases outside the gene matches. The V gene's germline CDR1 is WNHNN and CDR2 SYGVQD (reference sequence). The CDR3, as DNA: TGCGCCAGCAGTGCTTTGAAGGGACAGGACAGGACCGGGGAGCTGTTTTTT. Amino acid sequence: CASSALKGQDRTGELFF.